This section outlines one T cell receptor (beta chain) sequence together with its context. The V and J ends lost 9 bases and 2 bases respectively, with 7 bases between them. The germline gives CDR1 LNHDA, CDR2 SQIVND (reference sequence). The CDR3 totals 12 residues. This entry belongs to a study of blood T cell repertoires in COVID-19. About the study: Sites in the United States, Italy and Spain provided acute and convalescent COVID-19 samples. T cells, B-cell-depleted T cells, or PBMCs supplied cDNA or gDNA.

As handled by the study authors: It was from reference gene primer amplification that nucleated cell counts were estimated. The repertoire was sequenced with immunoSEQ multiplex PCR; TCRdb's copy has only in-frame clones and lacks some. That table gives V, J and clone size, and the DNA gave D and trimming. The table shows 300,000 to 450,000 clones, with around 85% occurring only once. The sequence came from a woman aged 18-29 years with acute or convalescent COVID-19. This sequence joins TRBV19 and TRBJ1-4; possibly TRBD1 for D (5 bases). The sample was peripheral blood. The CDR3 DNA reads TGTGCCAGGGGGCAGACTAATGAAAAACTGTTTTTT. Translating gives CARGQTNEKLFF. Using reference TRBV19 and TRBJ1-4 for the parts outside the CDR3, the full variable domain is DGGITQSPKYLFRKEGQNVTLSCEQNLNHDAMYWYRQDPGQGLRLIYYSQIVNDFQKGDIAEGYSVSREKKESFPLTVTSAQKNPTAFYLCARGQTNEKLFFGSGTQLSVL.